This T cell receptor beta chain was documented in a study of shared clonotypes between healthy human individuals. The study drew its donors from healthy HIV-negative adults without recent acute infections or vaccinations. The CDR3 contains 16 residues. Trimming removed 4 bases at V and 8 bases at J, with 24 bases between. In germline, CDR1 is SGDLS, CDR2 YYNGEE. The protocol was immunoSEQ multiplex PCR, while the TCRdb copy is restricted to in-frame clones and leaves out a portion. The repertoire has roughly 2 million clones, nearly 97% of them found once; the top ten carry roughly 0.13%. Material: naive CD4+ T cells sorted from blood. Subset reported: CD45RA+ positively selected. This chain links TRBV9 with TRBJ1-2, with D uncertain. This receptor was identified in a man aged 18 to 30 in good health. The CDR3 region has the DNA TGTGCCAGCAGCCTTCGAAGGGCATCCAGCCCTCTCGGCTACACCTTC. Translating it yields CASSLRRASSPLGYTF.